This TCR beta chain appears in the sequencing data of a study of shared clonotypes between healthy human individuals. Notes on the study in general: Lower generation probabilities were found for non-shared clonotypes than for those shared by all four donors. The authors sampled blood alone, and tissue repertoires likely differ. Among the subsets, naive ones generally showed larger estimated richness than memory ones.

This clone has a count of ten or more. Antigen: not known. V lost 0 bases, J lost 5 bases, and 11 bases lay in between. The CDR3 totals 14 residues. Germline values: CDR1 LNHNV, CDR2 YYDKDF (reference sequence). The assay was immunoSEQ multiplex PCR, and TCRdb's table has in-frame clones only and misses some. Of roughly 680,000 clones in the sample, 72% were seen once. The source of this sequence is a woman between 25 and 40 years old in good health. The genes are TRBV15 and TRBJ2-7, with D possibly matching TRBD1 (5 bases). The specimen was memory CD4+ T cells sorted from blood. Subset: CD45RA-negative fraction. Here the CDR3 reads CATSREGAYNEQYF. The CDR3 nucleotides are TGTGCCACCAGCAGAGAAGGGGCTTACAACGAGCAGTACTTC.